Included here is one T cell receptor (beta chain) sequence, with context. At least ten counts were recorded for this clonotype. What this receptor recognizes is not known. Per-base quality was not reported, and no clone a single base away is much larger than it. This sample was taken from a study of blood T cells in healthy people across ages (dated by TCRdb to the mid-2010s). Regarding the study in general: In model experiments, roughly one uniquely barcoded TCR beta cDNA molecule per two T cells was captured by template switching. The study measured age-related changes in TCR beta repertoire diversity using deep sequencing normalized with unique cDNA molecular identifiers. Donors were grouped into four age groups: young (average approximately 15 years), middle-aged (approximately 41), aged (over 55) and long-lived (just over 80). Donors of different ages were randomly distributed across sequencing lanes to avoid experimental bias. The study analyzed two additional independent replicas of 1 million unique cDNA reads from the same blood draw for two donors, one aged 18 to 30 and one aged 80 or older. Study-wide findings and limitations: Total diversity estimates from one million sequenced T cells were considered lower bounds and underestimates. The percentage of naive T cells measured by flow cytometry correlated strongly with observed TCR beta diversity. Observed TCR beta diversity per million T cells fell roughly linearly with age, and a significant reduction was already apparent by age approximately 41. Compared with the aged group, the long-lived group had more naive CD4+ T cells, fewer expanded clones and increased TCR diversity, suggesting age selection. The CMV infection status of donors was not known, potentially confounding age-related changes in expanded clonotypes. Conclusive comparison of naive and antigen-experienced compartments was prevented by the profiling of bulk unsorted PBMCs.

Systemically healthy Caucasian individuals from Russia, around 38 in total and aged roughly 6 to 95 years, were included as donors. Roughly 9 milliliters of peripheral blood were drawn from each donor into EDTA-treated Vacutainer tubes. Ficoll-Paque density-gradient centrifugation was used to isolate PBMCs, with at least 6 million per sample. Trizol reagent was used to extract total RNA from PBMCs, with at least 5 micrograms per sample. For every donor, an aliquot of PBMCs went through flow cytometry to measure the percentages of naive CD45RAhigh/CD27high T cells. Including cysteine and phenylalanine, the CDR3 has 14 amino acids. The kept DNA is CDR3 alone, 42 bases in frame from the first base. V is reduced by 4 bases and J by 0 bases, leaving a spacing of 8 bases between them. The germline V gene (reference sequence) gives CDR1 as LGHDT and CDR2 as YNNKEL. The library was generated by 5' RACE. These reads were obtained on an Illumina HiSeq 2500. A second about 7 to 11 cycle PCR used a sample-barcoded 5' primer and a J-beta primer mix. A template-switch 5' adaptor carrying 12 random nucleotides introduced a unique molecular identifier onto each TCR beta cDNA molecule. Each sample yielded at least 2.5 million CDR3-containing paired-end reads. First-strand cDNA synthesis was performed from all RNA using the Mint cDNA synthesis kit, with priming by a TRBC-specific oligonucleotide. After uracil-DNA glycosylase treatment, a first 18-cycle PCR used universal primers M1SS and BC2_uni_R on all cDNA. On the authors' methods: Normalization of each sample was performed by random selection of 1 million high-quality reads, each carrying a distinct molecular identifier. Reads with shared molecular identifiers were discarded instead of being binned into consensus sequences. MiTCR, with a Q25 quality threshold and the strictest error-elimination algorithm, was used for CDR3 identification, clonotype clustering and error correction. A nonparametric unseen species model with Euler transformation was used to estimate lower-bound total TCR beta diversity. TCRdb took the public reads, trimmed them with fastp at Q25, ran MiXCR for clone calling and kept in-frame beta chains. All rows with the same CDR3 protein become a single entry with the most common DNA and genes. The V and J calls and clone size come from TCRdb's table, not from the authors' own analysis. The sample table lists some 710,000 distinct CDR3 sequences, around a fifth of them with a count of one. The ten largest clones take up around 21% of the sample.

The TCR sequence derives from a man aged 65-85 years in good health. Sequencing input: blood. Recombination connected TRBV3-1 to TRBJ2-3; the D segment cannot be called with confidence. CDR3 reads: CASSPLSSTDTQYF. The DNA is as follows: TGTGCCAGCAGCCCATTGTCTAGCACAGATACGCAGTATTTT.